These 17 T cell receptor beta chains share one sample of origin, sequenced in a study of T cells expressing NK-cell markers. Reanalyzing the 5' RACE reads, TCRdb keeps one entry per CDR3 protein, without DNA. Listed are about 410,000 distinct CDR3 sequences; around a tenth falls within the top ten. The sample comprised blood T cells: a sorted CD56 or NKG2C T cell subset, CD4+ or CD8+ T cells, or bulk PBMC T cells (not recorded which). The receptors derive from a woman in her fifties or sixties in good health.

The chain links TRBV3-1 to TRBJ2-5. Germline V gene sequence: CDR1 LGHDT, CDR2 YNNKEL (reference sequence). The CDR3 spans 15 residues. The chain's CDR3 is CASSQDGIGQETQYF.

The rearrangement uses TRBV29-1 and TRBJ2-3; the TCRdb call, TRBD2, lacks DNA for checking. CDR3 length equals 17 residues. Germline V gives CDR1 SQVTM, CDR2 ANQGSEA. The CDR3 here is CSVEDPGEREESDTQYF.

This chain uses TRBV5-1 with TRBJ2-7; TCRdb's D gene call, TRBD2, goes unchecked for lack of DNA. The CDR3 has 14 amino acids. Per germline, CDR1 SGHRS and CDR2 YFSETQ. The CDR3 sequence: CASSRDPRRSEQYF.

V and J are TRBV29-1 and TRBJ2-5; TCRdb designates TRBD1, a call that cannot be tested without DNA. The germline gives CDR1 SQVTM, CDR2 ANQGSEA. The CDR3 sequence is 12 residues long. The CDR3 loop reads CSERGADRTQYF. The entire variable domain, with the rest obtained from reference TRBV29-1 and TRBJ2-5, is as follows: SAVISQKPSRDICQRGTSLTIQCQVDSQVTMMFWYRQQPGQSLTLIATANQGSEATYESGFVIDKFPISRPNLTFSTLTVSNMSPEDSSIYLCSERGADRTQYFGPGTRLLVL.

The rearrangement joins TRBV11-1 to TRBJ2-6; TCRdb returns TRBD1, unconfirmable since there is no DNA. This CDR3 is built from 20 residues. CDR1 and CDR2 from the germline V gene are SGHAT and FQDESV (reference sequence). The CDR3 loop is CARKTIRTGDFGSGANVLTF.

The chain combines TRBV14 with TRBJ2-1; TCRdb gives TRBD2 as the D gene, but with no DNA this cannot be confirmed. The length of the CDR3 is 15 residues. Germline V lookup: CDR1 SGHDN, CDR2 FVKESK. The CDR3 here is CASSPGLAGLGEQFF.

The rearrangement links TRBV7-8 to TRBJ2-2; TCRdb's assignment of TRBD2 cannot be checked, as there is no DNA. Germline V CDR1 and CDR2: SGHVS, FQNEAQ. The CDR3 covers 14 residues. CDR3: CASSLSGEIGELFF.

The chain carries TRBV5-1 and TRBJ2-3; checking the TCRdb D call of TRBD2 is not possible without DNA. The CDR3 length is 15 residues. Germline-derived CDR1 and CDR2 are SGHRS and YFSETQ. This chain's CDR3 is CASSGGTAYTDTQYF. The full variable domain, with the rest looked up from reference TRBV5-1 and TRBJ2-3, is KAGVTQTPRYLIKTRGQQVTLSCSPISGHRSVSWYQQTPGQGLQFLFEYFSETQRNKGNFPGRFSGRQFSNSRSEMNVSTLELGDSALYLCASSGGTAYTDTQYFGPGTRLTVL.

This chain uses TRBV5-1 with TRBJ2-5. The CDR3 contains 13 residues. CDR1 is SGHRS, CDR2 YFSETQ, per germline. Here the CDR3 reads CASNLWGQETQYF. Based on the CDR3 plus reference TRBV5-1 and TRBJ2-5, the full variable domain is KAGVTQTPRYLIKTRGQQVTLSCSPISGHRSVSWYQQTPGQGLQFLFEYFSETQRNKGNFPGRFSGRQFSNSRSEMNVSTLELGDSALYLCASNLWGQETQYFGPGTRLLVL.

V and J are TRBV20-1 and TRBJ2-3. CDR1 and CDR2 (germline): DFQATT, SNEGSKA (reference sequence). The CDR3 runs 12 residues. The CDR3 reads CSARQVTDTQYF.

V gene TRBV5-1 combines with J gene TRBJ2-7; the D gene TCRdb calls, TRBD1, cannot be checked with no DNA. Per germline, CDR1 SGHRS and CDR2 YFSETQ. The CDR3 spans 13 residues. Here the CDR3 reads CASSSRANYEQYF. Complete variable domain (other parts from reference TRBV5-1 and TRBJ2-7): KAGVTQTPRYLIKTRGQQVTLSCSPISGHRSVSWYQQTPGQGLQFLFEYFSETQRNKGNFPGRFSGRQFSNSRSEMNVSTLELGDSALYLCASSSRANYEQYFGPGTRLTVT.

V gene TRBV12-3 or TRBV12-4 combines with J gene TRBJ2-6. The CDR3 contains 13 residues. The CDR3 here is CASSYSGANVLTF.

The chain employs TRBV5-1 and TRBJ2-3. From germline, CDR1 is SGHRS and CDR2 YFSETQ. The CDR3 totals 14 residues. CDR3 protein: CASSPTTFTDTQYF.

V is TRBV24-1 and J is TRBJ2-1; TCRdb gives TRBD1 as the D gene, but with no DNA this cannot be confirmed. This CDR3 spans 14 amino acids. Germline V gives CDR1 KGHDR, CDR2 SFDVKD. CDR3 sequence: CATRTTGENNEQFF.

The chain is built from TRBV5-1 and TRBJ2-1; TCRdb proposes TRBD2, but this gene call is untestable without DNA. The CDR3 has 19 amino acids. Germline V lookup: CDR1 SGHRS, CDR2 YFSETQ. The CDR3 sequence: CASSLALPGTSGTPIASFF.

CDR3 protein: CASSLGPGKGSYNEQFF. The V call is TRBV7-9, the J call TRBJ2-1; the TCRdb D gene call, TRBD1, has no DNA to confirm it. Germline loops: CDR1 SEHNR, CDR2 FQNEAQ (reference sequence). This CDR3 is built from 17 residues.

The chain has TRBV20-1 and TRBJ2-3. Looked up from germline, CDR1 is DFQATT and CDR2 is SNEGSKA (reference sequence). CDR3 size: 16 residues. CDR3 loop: CSARDRDLKVADTQYF.